This T cell receptor beta chain comes out of a study of T cell repertoires in cytomegalovirus infection. On the study more broadly: Recently identified HLA-C-restricted and well-studied HLA-B-restricted CMV epitopes were used.

TCRdb re-derived calls from the reads in MiXCR, one entry per CDR3 protein. The table shows around 570,000 distinct CDR3 sequences, with just under 40% occurring only once. About this clonotype: Its specificity is not known.

The sample was cultured PBMCs, taken from culture after CMV antigen stimulation. The TCR was taken from a human donor in good health (CMV status not recorded). Some clones in this sample may be carry-over from other donors' samples.

DNA of the CDR3: TGTGCCAGCAGTGATTTAAGGCGGGAAGCTGAGCAGTTCTTC. Translating it yields CASSDLRREAEQFF. This rearrangement joins TRBV6-6 to TRBJ2-1; TRBD2 might be the D (6 bases). Germline CDR1 and CDR2: MNHNY and SVGAGI (reference sequence). The CDR3 is 14 amino acids. The V end was cut by 5 bases, the J end by 9 bases, with 17 bases between.